This TCR beta chain stems from a study of T-cell reconstitution after alpha-beta-depleted transplantation in children. General study results and limits: Alpha-beta T cells present about two months after transplant were reported to originate from several hundred expanded graft clones. At the one-year point after transplant, T-cell counts and TCRbeta diversity were found to come mostly from T cells that had been newly produced. After transplant, high TCRbeta diversity at day 60 in some patients arose from surviving recipient T cells and thymic progenitors.

About this clonotype: The antigen remains unidentified.

This CDR3 is built from 14 residues. V lost 10 bases and J lost 2; bases outside the gene matches: 7. Germline V gene sequence: CDR1 SEHNR, CDR2 FQNEAQ (reference sequence). The authors prepared the TCRbeta library with unique molecular identifiers. TCRdb recomputed calls from the PCR reads with MiXCR, one row per CDR3 protein. The data contain about 980,000 distinct CDR3 sequences, about 26% of them singletons. The chain is built from TRBV7-9 and TRBJ2-2; 7 bases align to TRBD1. The source is a boy under two years old who had a stem cell transplant for SCID, so the T cells may come from the graft donor. The sequencing used PBMCs, mostly from graft donor cells, collected 360 days after TCRalphabeta/CD19-depleted stem cell transplant. Written as DNA, the CDR3 is TGTGCCAACCAACAGGGGCCAAACACCGGGGAGCTGTTTTTT. The encoded protein is CANQQGPNTGELFF.